Below, one T cell receptor beta chain is given with its context. This entry is derived from a study of T-cell reconstitution after alpha-beta-depleted transplantation in children. The V gene's germline CDR1 is LGHDT and CDR2 YNNKEL (reference sequence). Germline trimming cut 5 bases from V and 5 bases from J; bases unmatched to any gene: 6. This CDR3 is 15 amino acids long. Unique molecular identifiers were used in preparing the TCRbeta library. From the PCR reads, TCRdb called clonotypes with MiXCR, one entry per CDR3 protein. The table lists around 500,000 distinct CDR3 sequences, around 12% of them singletons, with 5% to 6% in the top ten.

The chain links TRBV3-1 to TRBJ2-1, with 10 positions matching TRBD2. This sample comprised PBMCs from the stem cell graft donor, obtained from the stem cell graft. The receptor comes from a human donor who donated a stem cell graft to a child with combined immunodeficiency. CDR3 region: CASSYGLAENNEQFF. The CDR3 nucleotides read TGTGCCAGCAGCTACGGACTAGCGGAAAACAATGAGCAGTTCTTC.